One T cell receptor (beta chain) is described in this entry. This CDR3 is built from 15 residues. V dropped 4 bases and J dropped 10; count of bases not matched to a gene: 9. Germline V gene data show CDR1 as MRHNA and CDR2 as SNTAGT. This sample is part of a study of T cell changes during pregnancy in multiple sclerosis. Produced via immunoSEQ multiplex PCR; TCRdb's table is partial and in-frame only. The data show tens of thousands of clones, around nine tenths seen once. Sequenced here: CD8+ T cells from peripheral blood mononuclear cells, sampled before pregnancy. The receptor comes from a female donor with multiple sclerosis, enrolled in a pregnancy study. V is TRBV6-4 and J is TRBJ2-1; TRBD2 matches 11 bases. CDR3 residues: CASSAGTSGSNEQFF. CDR3 DNA sequence: TGTGCCAGCAGTGCCGGGACTAGCGGCTCGAACGAGCAGTTCTTC.